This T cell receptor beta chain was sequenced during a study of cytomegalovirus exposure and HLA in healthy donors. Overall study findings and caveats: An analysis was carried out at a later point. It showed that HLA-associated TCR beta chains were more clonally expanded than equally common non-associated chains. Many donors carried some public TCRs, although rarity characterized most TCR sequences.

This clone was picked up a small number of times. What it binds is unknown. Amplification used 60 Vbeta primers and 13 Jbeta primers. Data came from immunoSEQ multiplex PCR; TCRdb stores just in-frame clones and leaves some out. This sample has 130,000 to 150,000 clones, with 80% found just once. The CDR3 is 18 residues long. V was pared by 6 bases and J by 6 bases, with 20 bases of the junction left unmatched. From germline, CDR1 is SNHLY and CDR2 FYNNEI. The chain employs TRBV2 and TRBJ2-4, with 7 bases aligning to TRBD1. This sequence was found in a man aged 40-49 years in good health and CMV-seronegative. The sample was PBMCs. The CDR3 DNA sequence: TGTGCCAGCAGCGCACCCCCCACAGGGGCGGTGGCAGGAAACATTCAGTACTTC. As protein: CASSAPPTGAVAGNIQYF.